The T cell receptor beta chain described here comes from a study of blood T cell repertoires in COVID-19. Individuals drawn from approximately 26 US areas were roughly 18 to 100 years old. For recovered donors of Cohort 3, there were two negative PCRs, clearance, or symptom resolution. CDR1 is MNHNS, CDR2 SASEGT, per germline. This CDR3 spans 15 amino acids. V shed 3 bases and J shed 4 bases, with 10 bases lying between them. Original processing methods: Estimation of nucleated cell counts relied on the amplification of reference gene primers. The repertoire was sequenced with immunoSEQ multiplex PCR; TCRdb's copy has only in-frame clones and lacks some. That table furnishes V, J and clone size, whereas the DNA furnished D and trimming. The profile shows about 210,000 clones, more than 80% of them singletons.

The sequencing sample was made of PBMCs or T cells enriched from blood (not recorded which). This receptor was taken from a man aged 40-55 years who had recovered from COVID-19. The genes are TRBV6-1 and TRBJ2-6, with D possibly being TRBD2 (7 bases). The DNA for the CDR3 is TGTGCCAGCAGTGAGGGGGGGCTAGGGGCCAACGTCCTGACTTTC. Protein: CASSEGGLGANVLTF.